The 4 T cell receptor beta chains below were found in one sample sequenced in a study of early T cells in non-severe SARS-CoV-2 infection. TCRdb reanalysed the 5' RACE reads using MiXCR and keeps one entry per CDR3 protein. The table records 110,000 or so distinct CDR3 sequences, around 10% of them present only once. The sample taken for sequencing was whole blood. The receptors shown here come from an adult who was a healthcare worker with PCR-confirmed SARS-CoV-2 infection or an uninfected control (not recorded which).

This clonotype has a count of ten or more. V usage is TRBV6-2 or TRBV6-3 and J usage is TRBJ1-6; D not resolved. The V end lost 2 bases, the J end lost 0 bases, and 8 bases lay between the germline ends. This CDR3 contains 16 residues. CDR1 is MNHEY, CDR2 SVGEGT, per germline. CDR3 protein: CASSYTPSSYNSPLHF. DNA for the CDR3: TGTGCCAGCAGTTACACTCCGAGCTCCTATAATTCACCCCTCCACTTT.

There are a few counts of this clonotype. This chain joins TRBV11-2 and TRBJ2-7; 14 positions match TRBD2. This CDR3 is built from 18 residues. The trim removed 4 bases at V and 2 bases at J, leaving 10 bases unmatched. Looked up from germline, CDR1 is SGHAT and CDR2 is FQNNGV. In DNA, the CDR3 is TGTGCCAGCAGCTCCCCCGGACTAGCGGGAGGCCATGCCTACGAGCAGTACTTC. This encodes CASSSPGLAGGHAYEQYF.

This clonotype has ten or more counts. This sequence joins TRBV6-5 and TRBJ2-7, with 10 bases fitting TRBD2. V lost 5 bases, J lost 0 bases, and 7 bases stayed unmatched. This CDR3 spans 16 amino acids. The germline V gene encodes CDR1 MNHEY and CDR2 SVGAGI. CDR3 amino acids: CASSTPTSGLSYEQYF. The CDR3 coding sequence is TGTGCCAGCAGTACCCCGACTAGCGGGCTCTCCTACGAGCAGTACTTC.

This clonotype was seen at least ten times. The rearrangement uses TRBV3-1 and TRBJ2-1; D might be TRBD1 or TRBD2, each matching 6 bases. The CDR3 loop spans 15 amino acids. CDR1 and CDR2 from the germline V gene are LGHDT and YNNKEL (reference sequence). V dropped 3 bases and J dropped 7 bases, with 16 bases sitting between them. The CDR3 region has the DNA TGTGCCAGCAGCCATAGACTAGGGGGTAGTAATGAGCAGTTCTTC. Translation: CASSHRLGGSNEQFF.